One sample yielded the 4 T cell receptor beta chains listed below, sequenced in a study of cytomegalovirus exposure and HLA in healthy donors. The PCR ran on 60 Vbeta and 13 Jbeta primers. Sequenced by immunoSEQ multiplex PCR; TCRdb stores in-frame clones only, minus some. The repertoire consists of around 150,000 clones, with about four fifths occurring once and the leading ten covering roughly 4.7%. What was sequenced was PBMCs. Receptors were obtained from a young man in good health and CMV-seronegative.

In DNA, the CDR3 is TGTGCCAGCAGCGCAAACAGGGCCGCTGGAAACACCATATATTTT. Its translation is CASSANRAAGNTIYF. V gene TRBV9 combines with J gene TRBJ1-3; tentatively, D is TRBD1 (6 bases). In germline, CDR1 is SGDLS, CDR2 YYNGEE. This CDR3 contains 15 residues. V lost 3 bases and J lost 2, with 12 bases in between.

The V and J genes are TRBV7-9 and TRBJ2-5; D is unclear. The end of the DNA fits TRBJ2-7 better, so the J call may be wrong. CDR1 SEHNR and CDR2 FQNEAQ come from the germline V gene (reference sequence). The CDR3 sequence is 9 residues long. DNA for the CDR3: TGTGCCACCCCCTACGAGCAGTACTTC. Its protein is CATPYEQYF.

The chain combines TRBV5-5 with TRBJ2-1; perhaps TRBD1 as D (6 bases). The CDR3 loop spans 15 amino acids. V lost 0 bases to trimming and J lost 9 bases, with 16 bases between them. CDR1 and CDR2 from the germline V gene are SGHKS and YYEKEE (reference sequence). The CDR3 DNA follows: TGTGCCAGCAGCTTGGCGGGACACGTCTTCGGTGAGCAGTTCTTC. Translated: CASSLAGHVFGEQFF.

The chain is built from TRBV7-2 and TRBJ2-2, with 7 bases lining up with TRBD1. This CDR3 has 14 residues. Per the germline V gene, CDR1 is SGHTA and CDR2 is FQGNSA. V lost 7 bases to trimming and J lost 2 bases; unmatched junction nucleotides: 4. CDR3 in amino acids: CASTNRGNTGELFF. The CDR3 DNA reads TGTGCCAGCACAAACAGGGGTAACACCGGGGAGCTGTTTTTT.